This T cell receptor (beta chain) emerged from a study of T cell changes during pregnancy in multiple sclerosis. Data came from immunoSEQ multiplex PCR; TCRdb stores just in-frame clones and leaves some out. The table includes under 40,000 clones, 90% to 95% detected once. The V and J ends lost 0 bases and 8 bases, in that order; junction bases with no gene match: 7. Germline assignment: CDR1 LGHNA and CDR2 YNFKEQ. This CDR3 region has 15 residues. Sequencing used CD4+ T cells from peripheral blood mononuclear cells, obtained in the third trimester of pregnancy. The TCR sequence derives from a female donor in good health, enrolled as a control in a pregnancy study. The chain recombines TRBV4-2 with TRBJ1-2; 9 bases line up with TRBD1. The CDR3: CASSQDRDRVYGYTF. The CDR3 bases are TGTGCCAGCAGCCAAGATCGGGACAGGGTTTACGGCTACACCTTC.